What follows describes a single T cell receptor (beta chain). Its antigen is undetermined. In the PCR, 60 Vbeta and 13 Jbeta primers were used. Repertoires were generated with immunoSEQ multiplex PCR, while TCRdb's copy carries only in-frame clones and drops some. The sample carries about 160,000 clones, 80% recorded once. This sample was included in a study of cytomegalovirus exposure and HLA in healthy donors. Study observations and caveats: Reported performance of the classifier showed diagnosis of cytomegalovirus status with high specificity and sensitivity. The study listed under 200 cytomegalovirus-associated TCR beta chains.

The sequence was collected from a woman in her forties or fifties in good health and CMV-seropositive. Source material: PBMCs.

The CDR3 sequence is CATSWSGGASTDTQYF. The CDR3 region has the DNA TGTGCCACCTCTTGGTCGGGCGGGGCTAGCACAGATACGCAGTATTTT. This chain uses TRBV2 with TRBJ2-3; possibly TRBD2 for D (6 bases). The CDR3 loop spans 16 amino acids. V was cut by 10 bases and J by 0 bases, with 20 bases left in between. Germline V gives CDR1 SNHLY, CDR2 FYNNEI.